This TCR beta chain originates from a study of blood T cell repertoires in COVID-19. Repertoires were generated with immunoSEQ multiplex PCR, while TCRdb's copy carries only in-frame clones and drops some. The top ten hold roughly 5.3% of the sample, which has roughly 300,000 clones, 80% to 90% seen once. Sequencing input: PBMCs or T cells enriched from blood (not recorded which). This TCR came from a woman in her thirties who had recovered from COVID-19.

The CDR3 loop is CASSLEQGVGEQYF. As DNA, the CDR3 is TGCGCCAGCAGCTTGGAGCAGGGGGTAGGCGAGCAGTACTTC. The rearrangement links TRBV5-1 to TRBJ2-7; 7 bases align to TRBD1. The CDR3 consists of 14 residues. The V segment lost 0 bases and the J segment 6 bases; nucleotides outside the gene matches: 6. Looked up from germline, CDR1 is SGHRS and CDR2 is YFSETQ.